In this sample, the clone carrying this T cell receptor beta chain turned up many times. The antigen is undetermined. Researchers amplified the TCR beta CDR3 regions from RNA transcripts. TCR CDR3 regions were first amplified by RT-PCR with HTBI primers. TCRdb analysed the multiplex PCR reads with MiXCR anew, one entry per CDR3 protein. This table holds about 410,000 distinct CDR3 sequences, over 12% found once. The ends lost 2 bases at V and 2 bases at J; junction bases unmatched: 5. The CDR3 has 15 amino acids. Germline loops: CDR1 SGHRS, CDR2 YFSETQ. The record originates from a study of T cells in Graves' hyperthyroidism and ophthalmopathy. The overall study: Any treatment followed the collection of peripheral blood at initial diagnosis.

Study-wide points: It was a median approximately 6.9 months before onset that the model predicted ophthalmopathy. Using 13 V-J features, a model discriminated ophthalmopathy from stable hyperthyroidism. Among clonotypes expanded in thyroid above 0.001, most were also found in blood.

The V gene is TRBV5-1, the J gene TRBJ1-1; 8 bases are a match to TRBD1. The receptor comes from a man younger than 35 with Graves' ophthalmopathy. Sequencing was performed on blood. The CDR3 loop is CASSLRTGLNTEAFF. As DNA, the CDR3 is TGCGCCAGCAGCTTAAGGACAGGGTTAAACACTGAAGCTTTCTTT.